The 29 T cell receptor beta chains listed next were all sequenced from one sample in a study of T cell repertoires in cytomegalovirus infection. One entry per CDR3 protein, called by TCRdb with MiXCR from the reads. The table records about 120,000 distinct CDR3 sequences, over 9.5% of them present only once. Their antigens remain unidentified. Sequenced material: PBMCs, sequenced either directly or after in vitro stimulation (not recorded which). The source of these receptors is a human donor in good health (CMV status not recorded). Some clones in this sample may be carry-over from other donors' samples.

There are many counts of this clonotype. The chain joins TRBV28 to TRBJ1-4, with D hard to call. The CDR3 extends over 13 amino acids. The V gene's germline CDR1 is MDHEN and CDR2 SYDVKM. V shed 6 bases and J shed 0 bases, with 5 bases lying between them. The CDR3 sequence: CASRVTTNEKLFF. CDR3 bases: TGTGCCAGCAGGGTTACAACTAATGAAAAACTGTTTTTT. The full variable domain, with the rest looked up from reference TRBV28 and TRBJ1-4, is DVKVTQSSRYLVKRTGEKVFLECVQDMDHENMFWYRQDPGLGLRLIYFSYDVKMKEKGDIPEGYSVSREKKERFSLILESASTNQTSMYLCASRVTTNEKLFFGSGTQLSVL.

The rearrangement joins TRBV12-3 or TRBV12-4 to TRBJ1-3; D uncertain. With 3 bases removed from V and 0 bases from J, the gap between germline ends came to 3 bases. The CDR3 totals 13 residues. Here the CDR3 reads CASSLNSGNTIYF. As DNA, the CDR3 is TGTGCCAGCAGTTTGAACTCTGGAAACACCATATATTTT.

At least ten counts were recorded for this clonotype. The chain employs TRBV12-3 or TRBV12-4 and TRBJ2-4; D possibly corresponds to TRBD1 (6 bases). The germline V and J ends were trimmed by 8 bases and 5 bases, with 10 bases remaining between them. The CDR3 covers 12 residues. In nucleotides, the CDR3 is TGTGCCAGCGGGCAGGGGCAAAACATTCAGTACTTC. This sequence encodes CASGQGQNIQYF.

Only a few counts were recorded for this clonotype. The chain combines TRBV6-4 with TRBJ1-6; D call uncertain. Germline CDR1 MRHNA, CDR2 SNTAGT. The CDR3 covers 10 residues. Deletions cut 6 bases from V and 9 bases from J, with 3 bases between. This chain's CDR3 is CASRGSPLHF. The CDR3 DNA reads TGTGCCAGCAGAGGTTCACCCCTCCACTTT.

V usage is TRBV6-2 or TRBV6-3 and J usage is TRBJ2-1; tentatively, D is TRBD2 (6 bases). This CDR3 has 16 amino acids. The V gene's germline CDR1 is MNHEY and CDR2 SVGEGT. Trimming pared 6 bases from V and 0 bases from J, leaving 15 bases between. DNA of the CDR3: TGTGCCAGCAGCCGACTGGGGCGGGGCTCCTACAATGAGCAGTTCTTC. Its protein is CASSRLGRGSYNEQFF.

At least ten counts were recorded for this clonotype. V gene TRBV12-3 or TRBV12-4 combines with J gene TRBJ1-2; D is unresolved. The V gene lost 5 bases and the J gene lost 6 bases, with 25 bases spanning the gap. This CDR3 has 17 residues. The CDR3 spells CASSPSKGSRSGDGYTF. The CDR3 bases are TGTGCCAGCAGTCCGAGTAAGGGCAGCAGAAGCGGTGATGGCTACACCTTC.

The V gene is TRBV18, the J gene TRBJ2-7, with TRBD1 matching over 10 bases. Germline V CDR1 and CDR2: KGHSH, LQKENI. There are 15 residues in the CDR3. V was pared by 7 bases and J by 2 bases, with 8 bases of the junction left unmatched. This CDR3 is CASFRDRGLTYEQYF. The CDR3 DNA is TGTGCCAGCTTCCGGGACAGGGGCCTAACCTACGAGCAGTACTTC. The variable domain in full, completed from reference TRBV18 and TRBJ2-7, reads NAGVMQNPRHLVRRRGQEARLRCSPMKGHSHVYWYRQLPEEGLKFMVYLQKENIIDESGMPKERFSAEFPKEGPSILRIQQVVRGDSAAYFCASFRDRGLTYEQYFGPGTRLTVT.

This clonotype was detected many times. This chain links TRBV7-2 with TRBJ2-5, with D possibly matching TRBD1 (7 bases). CDR1 and CDR2 (germline): SGHTA, FQGNSA. This CDR3 is 14 amino acids long. Between the trimmed V and J ends, which lost 5 bases and 1 base, there was a span of 11 bases. CDR3 nucleotide sequence: TGTGCCAGCAGCCAGCAGGGGGGCCAAGAGACCCAGTACTTC. It encodes CASSQQGGQETQYF.

This clonotype appeared a few times. V gene TRBV11-2 combines with J gene TRBJ1-6; no clear D gene. The CDR3 is 15 residues long. V was clipped by 5 bases and J by 2 bases, with 10 bases between them. CDR1 is SGHAT and CDR2 is FQNNGV in the germline V gene. CDR3 residues: CASSPRAAYNSPLHF. For the CDR3, the DNA is TGTGCCAGCAGCCCCCGCGCGGCCTATAATTCACCCCTCCACTTT.

Many counts were recorded for this clonotype. This chain joins TRBV7-2 and TRBJ2-3; perhaps D is TRBD1 or TRBD2 (5 bases each). Between the trimmed V and J ends, which lost 8 bases and 0 bases, there was a span of 12 bases. The CDR3 runs 14 residues. Germline values: CDR1 SGHTA, CDR2 FQGNSA. The chain's CDR3 is CASHGWDSTDTQYF. CDR3 nucleotide sequence: TGTGCCAGCCATGGTTGGGACAGCACAGATACGCAGTATTTT. The whole variable domain, filled in from reference TRBV7-2 and TRBJ2-3, reads GAGVSQSPSNKVTEKGKDVELRCDPISGHTALYWYRQSLGQGLEFLIYFQGNSAPDKSGLPSDRFSAERTGGSVSTLTIQRTQQEDSAVYLCASHGWDSTDTQYFGPGTRLTVL.

This clonotype was found a few times. V usage is TRBV5-4 and J usage is TRBJ2-3, with 8 bases identical to TRBD2. The CDR3 extends over 15 amino acids. Per the germline V gene, CDR1 is SGHNT and CDR2 is YYREEE (reference sequence). J lost 6 bases, V lost 5 bases, and 11 bases had no gene match. Written as DNA, the CDR3 is TGTGCCAGCAGGTCGGCGGGAGGCCCCGGGGATACGCAGTATTTT. Its protein is CASRSAGGPGDTQYF.

This clonotype appeared many times. V gene TRBV7-2 combines with J gene TRBJ1-1; D is uncertain. CDR1 and CDR2 from the germline V gene are SGHTA and FQGNSA. The CDR3 extends over 11 amino acids. The germline V and J ends were trimmed by 2 bases and 7 bases, with 5 bases remaining between them. This CDR3 reads CASSLHFEAFF. The CDR3 DNA follows: TGTGCCAGCAGCTTACACTTTGAAGCTTTCTTT.

This clonotype appeared a few times. The chain carries TRBV2 and TRBJ1-2, with D perhaps matching TRBD1 (6 bases). The V and J ends lost 2 bases and 10 bases respectively, with 14 bases between them. The CDR3 runs 13 residues. Looked up from germline, CDR1 is SNHLY and CDR2 is FYNNEI. Written as DNA, the CDR3 is TGTGCCAGCAGTGAATTTGGACAGAGACCCTACACCTTC. Its protein product is CASSEFGQRPYTF.

In its sample, this clonotype was seen a few times. The genes are TRBV29-1 and TRBJ2-5; 9 positions match TRBD2. The CDR3 is 13 amino acids. Germline V gene lookup returns CDR1 SQVTM and CDR2 ANQGSEA. V gave up 3 bases and J gave up 9 bases; unmatched junction bases: 8. The CDR3 region is CSVEPGLAVAQYF. CDR3 bases: TGCAGCGTTGAGCCGGGACTAGCAGTGGCCCAGTACTTC.

This clonotype came up a few times. The chain links TRBV7-2 to TRBJ1-1; D call uncertain. This CDR3 contains 13 residues. Trimming cost V 3 bases and J 1 base, with 6 bases left between them. Per the germline V gene, CDR1 is SGHTA and CDR2 is FQGNSA. CDR3: CASSLQRNTEAFF. In nucleotides, the CDR3 is TGTGCCAGCAGCTTGCAGAGGAACACTGAAGCTTTCTTT.

This clonotype was counted at least ten times. The chain uses TRBV7-9 and TRBJ2-3, with 14 positions matching TRBD2. This CDR3 contains 19 residues. V trimming: 5 bases; J trimming: 6 bases; junction bases outside the gene matches: 16. In germline, CDR1 is SEHNR, CDR2 FQNEAQ (reference sequence). Here the CDR3 reads CASSPGTSGRRAQGDTQYF. In nucleotides, the CDR3 is TGTGCCAGCAGCCCCGGGACTAGCGGGAGAAGAGCCCAGGGTGATACGCAGTATTTT.

At least ten counts were recorded for this clonotype. V and J are TRBV7-2 and TRBJ1-1; D is unclear. The CDR3 contains 13 residues. Germline V lookup: CDR1 SGHTA, CDR2 FQGNSA. V was pared by 6 bases and J by 4 bases, with 12 bases between. DNA of the CDR3: TGTGCCAGCAGAAGACGGGGAACCACTGAAGCTTTCTTT. It is translated as CASRRRGTTEAFF.

This clonotype was seen many times. The chain couples TRBV9 to TRBJ1-1; TRBD1 matches 12 bases. In germline, CDR1 is SGDLS, CDR2 YYNGEE. The CDR3 contains 17 residues. Trimming took 0 bases from V and 7 from J; bases not matched to a gene: 10. As DNA, the CDR3 is TGTGCCAGCAGCGTAGAGGGACAGGGGGCGATTTATGGTGAAGCTTTCTTT. It is translated as CASSVEGQGAIYGEAFF.

This clonotype showed up many times. DNA of the CDR3: TGTGCCAGCAGCGCGGATCGTGGAAACACCATATATTTT. Translated, it gives CASSADRGNTIYF. This chain uses TRBV7-2 with TRBJ1-3; D gene uncertain. Germline CDR1 is SGHTA and CDR2 is FQGNSA. Trimming took off 5 bases at V and 3 bases at J, with 8 bases between the two ends. This CDR3 has 13 amino acids. Full variable domain (outside the CDR3, taken from reference TRBV7-2 and TRBJ1-3): GAGVSQSPSNKVTEKGKDVELRCDPISGHTALYWYRQSLGQGLEFLIYFQGNSAPDKSGLPSDRFSAERTGGSVSTLTIQRTQQEDSAVYLCASSADRGNTIYFGEGSWLTVV.

This clonotype was detected ten times or more. The chain joins TRBV9 to TRBJ2-7; TRBD2 agrees at 7 bases. Per germline, CDR1 SGDLS and CDR2 YYNGEE. J lost 4 bases, V lost 3 bases, and 13 bases had no gene match. The CDR3 covers 16 residues. The CDR3 DNA is TGTGCCAGCAGCGCCACCCGGGGCGGGAGTAAGTACGAGCAGTACTTC. Its protein is CASSATRGGSKYEQYF.

This clonotype was seen a few times. The rearrangement links TRBV27 to TRBJ2-3; D gene unclear. CDR1 MNHEY and CDR2 SMNVEV come from the germline V gene (reference sequence). V lost 3 bases and J 1 base, leaving 5 bases between the germline ends. The CDR3 contains 13 residues. CDR3 amino acids: CASSFWGTDTQYF. The CDR3 nucleotides are TGTGCCAGCAGTTTCTGGGGCACAGATACGCAGTATTTT.

The chain has TRBV20-1 and TRBJ2-3, with D possibly being TRBD2 (7 bases). Germline-derived CDR1 and CDR2 are DFQATT and SNEGSKA (reference sequence). Deletions cut 0 bases from V and 5 bases from J, with 15 bases between. CDR3 length: 15 residues. The CDR3 sequence: CSARDSRGAKDTQYF. The CDR3 DNA reads as TGCAGTGCTAGAGATTCTCGGGGGGCGAAAGATACGCAGTATTTT.

This clonotype was picked up many times. This chain connects TRBV28 to TRBJ2-4; D tentatively reads TRBD1 or TRBD2 (5 bases each). Trimming took off 3 bases at V and 0 bases at J, with 12 bases between the two ends. The germline CDR1 and CDR2 sequences are MDHEN and SYDVKM. The CDR3 contains 16 residues. The CDR3, as DNA: TGTGCCAGCAGTTTTCAGGGACGATTAGCCAAAAACATTCAGTACTTC. It specifies CASSFQGRLAKNIQYF. The full variable domain, completed using reference TRBV28 and TRBJ2-4, is DVKVTQSSRYLVKRTGEKVFLECVQDMDHENMFWYRQDPGLGLRLIYFSYDVKMKEKGDIPEGYSVSREKKERFSLILESASTNQTSMYLCASSFQGRLAKNIQYFGAGTRLSVL.

This clonotype was recorded many times. The chain recombines TRBV7-2 with TRBJ2-5; D gene uncertain. This CDR3 region has 14 residues. Germline CDR1 SGHTA, CDR2 FQGNSA. The V and J ends lost 3 bases and 4 bases respectively, with 12 bases between them. CDR3 protein: CASSLYDGRETQYF. In DNA form, the CDR3 reads TGTGCCAGCAGCTTGTACGATGGGCGAGAGACCCAGTACTTC.

This clonotype was detected many times. The chain recombines TRBV7-9 with TRBJ1-1; D is perhaps TRBD1 (6 bases). Germline V gene lookup returns CDR1 SEHNR and CDR2 FQNEAQ (reference sequence). V was trimmed by 1 base and J by 5 bases, leaving 11 bases between them. The CDR3 runs to 14 residues. CDR3 nucleotide sequence: TGTGCCAGCAGCTTAGTGGCGGGGGCAACTGAAGCTTTCTTT. As protein: CASSLVAGATEAFF.

This clonotype has just a few counts. The rearrangement uses TRBV12-3 or TRBV12-4 and TRBJ2-6, with 12 bases matching TRBD2. With V trimmed by 5 bases and J by 3 bases, 5 bases remained unmatched. This CDR3 has 17 residues. DNA for the CDR3: TGTGCCAGCAGTCCTCTAGCGGGAGGGGTTGGGGCCAACGTCCTGACTTTC. The encoded protein is CASSPLAGGVGANVLTF.

There are many counts of this clonotype. One end of the junction does not line up with germline, which may come from a read error. The chain recombines TRBV7-2 with TRBJ2-5; the match to TRBD2 covers 10 bases. CDR3 size: 17 residues. Germline V CDR1 and CDR2: SGHTA, FQGNSA. The CDR3 sequence: CASSFDTSGTNQETQYF. As DNA, the CDR3 is TGTGCCAGCAGCTTCGATACTAGCGGGACCAACCAGGAGACCCAGTACTTC.

This clonotype showed up many times. The CDR3 bases are TGTGCCACCGGAGTAAGGGGAATGTGGGGCTACACCTTC. Amino acid sequence: CATGVRGMWGYTF. The chain links TRBV7-2 to TRBJ1-2, with a weak D call TRBD1 (5 bases). The CDR3 is 13 residues long. The germline V gene encodes CDR1 SGHTA and CDR2 FQGNSA. V lost 10 bases, J lost 8 bases, and 20 bases lay in between.

The chain uses TRBV18 and TRBJ1-1, with no clear D. The CDR3 extends over 14 amino acids. Trimming stripped 3 bases from V and 2 bases from J, with 10 bases between. Germline CDR1 KGHSH, CDR2 LQKENI. CDR3 amino acids: CASSPWSTNTEAFF. The CDR3 DNA reads TGTGCCAGCTCACCCTGGAGCACAAACACTGAAGCTTTCTTT.